This TCR beta chain emerged from a study of blood T cell repertoires in COVID-19. The method was immunoSEQ multiplex PCR; TCRdb's version includes in-frame clones alone and lacks a portion of them. The data show 140,000 to 150,000 clones, approximately 87% seen once. Germline V gene data show CDR1 as SGHTA and CDR2 as FQGNSA. The V and J ends lost 2 bases and 4 bases respectively, with 14 bases between them. The CDR3 spans 15 residues. The chain employs TRBV7-2 and TRBJ1-1; weak D call: TRBD1 (6 bases). Sequenced sample: peripheral blood. The source is a woman aged 50 to 60 with active or convalescent COVID-19. The DNA of the CDR3 is TGTGCCAGCAGCTTAAGATTTCAGGGGTTCACTGAAGCTTTCTTT. Protein sequence: CASSLRFQGFTEAFF.